Detailed here is one T cell receptor (beta chain). The antigen is unknown. This sample is drawn from a study of post-analysis software for immune sequencing data. Study-level information: Both relapsing-remitting and secondary progressive multiple sclerosis featured among the disease courses, as did progressive-relapsing multiple sclerosis. Whole-study results and caveats: With TRBV5-6, TRBV5-1 and TRBV20-1 included, about five TRBV segments were more frequent in patients than in controls. Strong co-clustering by F measure linked samples that shared a preparation batch. Significantly lower normalized Chao1 diversity was seen in multiple sclerosis patients than in controls.

The germline V gene encodes CDR1 KGHDR and CDR2 SFDVKD. This CDR3 has 15 residues. V gave up 3 bases and J gave up 4 bases, with 14 bases separating them. Prepared TCR beta cDNA libraries contained unique molecular identifiers. Each batch of roughly 0.9 to 10 million T cells produced hundreds of thousands of cDNA molecules. TCRdb reprocessed the PCR reads with MiXCR, giving one entry per CDR3 protein. The sample lists 750,000 to 950,000 distinct CDR3 sequences, about 53% occurring once. Sequencing used blood. The chain uses TRBV24-1 and TRBJ2-5, with a possible D match to TRBD2 (7 bases). The source is a girl aged 5-17 years with multiple sclerosis. The CDR3 here is CATSDPSGGAETQYF. CDR3 nucleotide sequence: TGTGCCACCAGTGATCCGTCTGGGGGGGCAGAGACCCAGTACTTC.